This T cell receptor (beta chain) was recorded in a study of shared clonotypes between healthy human individuals. Study results and limitations: The study generally estimated greater richness for naive than memory subsets.

About this clone itself: Its antigen is unidentified.

This CDR3 spans 17 amino acids. Trimming pared 6 bases from V and 7 bases from J, leaving 25 bases between. Germline V gives CDR1 KGHSH, CDR2 LQKENI. TCRdb's copy holds only in-frame clones and misses some; the assay was immunoSEQ multiplex PCR. The sample contains approximately 1,500,000 clones, 95% to 99% of which appear only once. J is TRBJ1-5 and V is TRBV18; D perhaps matches TRBD1 (6 bases). The clonotype comes from a man aged 25-45 years in good health. Material: naive CD4+ T cells sorted from blood. Subset in this sample: CD45RA+ positively selected. CDR3 loop: CASSELGKGGLNQPQHF. The CDR3 DNA reads TGTGCCAGCTCCGAACTGGGAAAAGGGGGTTTGAACCAGCCCCAGCATTTT.